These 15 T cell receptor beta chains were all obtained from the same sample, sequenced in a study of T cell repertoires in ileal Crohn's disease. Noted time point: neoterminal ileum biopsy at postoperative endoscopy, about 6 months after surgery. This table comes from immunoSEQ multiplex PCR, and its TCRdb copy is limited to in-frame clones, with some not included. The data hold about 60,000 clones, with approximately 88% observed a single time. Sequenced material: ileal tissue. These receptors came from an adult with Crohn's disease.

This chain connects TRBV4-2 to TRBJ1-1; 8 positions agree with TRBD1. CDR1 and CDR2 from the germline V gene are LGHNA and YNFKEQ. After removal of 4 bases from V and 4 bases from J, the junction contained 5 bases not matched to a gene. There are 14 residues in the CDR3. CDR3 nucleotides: TGTGCCAGCAGCCTTCAGGGGGCTACCACTGAAGCTTTCTTT. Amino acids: CASSLQGATTEAFF.

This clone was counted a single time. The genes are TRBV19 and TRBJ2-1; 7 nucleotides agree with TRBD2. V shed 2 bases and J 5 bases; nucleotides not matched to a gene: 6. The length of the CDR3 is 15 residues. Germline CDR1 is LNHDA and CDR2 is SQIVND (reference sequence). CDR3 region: CASSINGRIHNEQFF. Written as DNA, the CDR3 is TGTGCCAGTAGTATAAACGGGAGGATCCACAATGAGCAGTTCTTC.

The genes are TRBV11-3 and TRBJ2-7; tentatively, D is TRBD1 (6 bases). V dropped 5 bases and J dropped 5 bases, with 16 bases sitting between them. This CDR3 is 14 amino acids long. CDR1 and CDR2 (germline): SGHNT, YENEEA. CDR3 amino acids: CASSHSGAPNEQYF. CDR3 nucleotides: TGTGCCAGCAGCCACTCAGGGGCTCCGAACGAGCAGTACTTC.

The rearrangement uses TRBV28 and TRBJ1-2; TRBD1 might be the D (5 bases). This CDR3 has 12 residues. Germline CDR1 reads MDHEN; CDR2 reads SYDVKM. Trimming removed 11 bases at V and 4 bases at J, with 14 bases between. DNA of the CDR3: TGTGCCCATGGCCCCCAGGGCTATGGCTACACCTTC. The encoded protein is CAHGPQGYGYTF.

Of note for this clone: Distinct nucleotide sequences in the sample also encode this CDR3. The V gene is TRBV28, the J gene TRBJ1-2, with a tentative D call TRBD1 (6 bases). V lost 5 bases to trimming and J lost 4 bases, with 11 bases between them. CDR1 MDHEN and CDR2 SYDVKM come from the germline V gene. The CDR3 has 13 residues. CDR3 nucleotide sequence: TGTGCCAGCAGTCTGACAGGTTCCTATGGCTACACCTTC. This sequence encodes CASSLTGSYGYTF.

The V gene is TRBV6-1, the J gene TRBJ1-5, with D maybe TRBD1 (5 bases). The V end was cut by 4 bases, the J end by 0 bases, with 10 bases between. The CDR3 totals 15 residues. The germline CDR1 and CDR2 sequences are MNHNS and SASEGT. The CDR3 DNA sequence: TGTGCCAGCAGTGTCGCCAGGGTTAGCAATCAGCCCCAGCATTTT. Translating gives CASSVARVSNQPQHF.

CDR3 bases: TGTGCCAGCAGCTATCTGACGGGGGTTTCCGGGGAGCTGTTTTTT. Encoded protein: CASSYLTGVSGELFF. This chain connects TRBV11-3 to TRBJ2-2, with a possible D match to TRBD2 (6 bases). The germline CDR1 and CDR2 sequences are SGHNT and YENEEA. There are 15 residues in the CDR3. Deletions cut 4 bases from V and 6 bases from J, with 15 bases between. Supplemented by reference TRBV11-3 and TRBJ2-2, the full variable domain reads EAGVVQSPRYKIIEKKQPVAFWCNPISGHNTLYWYLQNLGQGPELLIRYENEEAVDDSQLPKDRFSAERLKGVDSTLKIQPAELGDSAVYLCASSYLTGVSGELFFGEGSRLTVL.

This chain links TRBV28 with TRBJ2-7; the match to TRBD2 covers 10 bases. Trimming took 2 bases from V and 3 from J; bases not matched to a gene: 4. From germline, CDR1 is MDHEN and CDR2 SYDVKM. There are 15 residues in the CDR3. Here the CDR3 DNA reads TGTGCCAGCAGTTTAGTGTCTAGCGGGAGCTACGAGCAGTACTTC. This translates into CASSLVSSGSYEQYF. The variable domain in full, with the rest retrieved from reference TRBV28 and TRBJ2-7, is DVKVTQSSRYLVKRTGEKVFLECVQDMDHENMFWYRQDPGLGLRLIYFSYDVKMKEKGDIPEGYSVSREKKERFSLILESASTNQTSMYLCASSLVSSGSYEQYFGPGTRLTVT.

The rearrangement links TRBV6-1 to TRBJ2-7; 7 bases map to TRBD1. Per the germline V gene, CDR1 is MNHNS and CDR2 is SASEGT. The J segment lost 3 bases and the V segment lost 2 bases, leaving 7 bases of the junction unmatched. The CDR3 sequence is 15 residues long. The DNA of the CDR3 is TGTGCCAGCAGTGAACAGGGGACAGACTTCTACGAGCAGTACGTC. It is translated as CASSEQGTDFYEQYV.

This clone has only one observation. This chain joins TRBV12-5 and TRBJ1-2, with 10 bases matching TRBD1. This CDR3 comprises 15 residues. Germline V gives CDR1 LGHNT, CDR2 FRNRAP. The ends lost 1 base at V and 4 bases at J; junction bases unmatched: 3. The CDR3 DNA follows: TGTGCTAGTGGTTTGGGACAGGGGGCGGCCTATGGCTACACCTTC. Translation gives CASGLGQGAAYGYTF.

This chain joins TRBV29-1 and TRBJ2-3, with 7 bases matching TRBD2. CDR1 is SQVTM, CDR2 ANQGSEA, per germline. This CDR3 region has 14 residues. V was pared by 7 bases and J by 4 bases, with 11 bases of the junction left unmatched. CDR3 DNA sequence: TGCAGCGCCGTAACGGGGGGAGGGTCAGATACGCAGTATTTT. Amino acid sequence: CSAVTGGGSDTQYF.

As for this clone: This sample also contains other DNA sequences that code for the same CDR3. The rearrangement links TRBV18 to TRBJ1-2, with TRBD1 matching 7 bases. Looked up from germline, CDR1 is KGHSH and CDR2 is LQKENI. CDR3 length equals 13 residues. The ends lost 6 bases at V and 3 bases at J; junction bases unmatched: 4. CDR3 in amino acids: CASSPGTDYGYTF. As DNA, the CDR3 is TGTGCCAGCTCGCCCGGGACAGACTATGGCTACACCTTC.

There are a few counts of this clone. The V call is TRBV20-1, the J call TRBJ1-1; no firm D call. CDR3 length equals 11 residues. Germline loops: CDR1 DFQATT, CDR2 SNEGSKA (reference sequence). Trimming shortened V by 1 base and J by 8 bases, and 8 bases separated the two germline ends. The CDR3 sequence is CSARVGREAFF. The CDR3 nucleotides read TGCAGTGCTAGAGTGGGCAGGGAAGCTTTCTTT.

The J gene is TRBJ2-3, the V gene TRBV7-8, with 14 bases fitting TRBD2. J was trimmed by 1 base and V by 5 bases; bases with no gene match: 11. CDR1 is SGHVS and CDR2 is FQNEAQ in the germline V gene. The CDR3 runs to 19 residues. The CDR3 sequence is CASSNTGTSGSTGTDTQYF. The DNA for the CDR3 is TGTGCCAGCAGCAATACCGGGACTAGCGGGAGTACTGGCACAGATACGCAGTATTTT. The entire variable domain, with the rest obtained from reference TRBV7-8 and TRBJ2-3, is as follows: GAGVSQSPRYKVAKRGQDVALRCDPISGHVSLFWYQQALGQGPEFLTYFQNEAQLDKSGLPSDRFFAERPEGSVSTLKIQRTQQEDSAVYLCASSNTGTSGSTGTDTQYFGPGTRLTVL.

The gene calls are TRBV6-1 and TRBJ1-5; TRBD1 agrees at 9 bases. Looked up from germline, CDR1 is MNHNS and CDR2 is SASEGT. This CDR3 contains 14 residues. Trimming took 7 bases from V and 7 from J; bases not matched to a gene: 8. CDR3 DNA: TGTGCCAGCACCTATGGGACAGGGCGGCAGCCCCAGCATTTT. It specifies CASTYGTGRQPQHF.